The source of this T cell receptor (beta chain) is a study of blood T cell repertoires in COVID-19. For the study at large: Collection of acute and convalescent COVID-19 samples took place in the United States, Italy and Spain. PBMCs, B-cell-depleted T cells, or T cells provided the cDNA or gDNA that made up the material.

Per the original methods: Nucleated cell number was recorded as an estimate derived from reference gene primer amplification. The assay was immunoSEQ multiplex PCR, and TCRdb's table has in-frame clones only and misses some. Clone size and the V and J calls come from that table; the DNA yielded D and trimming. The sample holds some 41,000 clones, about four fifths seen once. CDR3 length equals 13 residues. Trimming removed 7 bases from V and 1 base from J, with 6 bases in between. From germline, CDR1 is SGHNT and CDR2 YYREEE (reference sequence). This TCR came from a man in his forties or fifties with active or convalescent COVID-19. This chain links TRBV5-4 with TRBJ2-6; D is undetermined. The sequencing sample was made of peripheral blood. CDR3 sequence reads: CASRRSGANVLTF. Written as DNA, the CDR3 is TGTGCCAGCCGCAGGTCTGGGGCCAACGTCCTGACTTTC.